This T cell receptor (beta chain) is drawn from a study of Ad26.COV2.S vaccination and SARS-CoV-2 variants (dated by TCRdb to the early 2020s). A note on the overall study: Donors in the vaccine arm were drawn from COV1001, a phase I-IIa trial of Ad26.COV2.S in healthy adults that was multicentre, randomized, double-blind and placebo-controlled. Investigators did not know the trial group allocation while performing experiments and assessing outcomes. A total of approximately 30 samples were included in the TCR-sequenced set, comprising 19 Ad26.COV2.S vaccine recipients, 5 placebo recipients and 8 SARS-CoV-2 convalescent individuals. Sequencing of the TCRbeta repertoire served to evaluate the specificity and breadth of SARS-CoV-2-reactive T cell receptors following Ad26.COV2.S vaccination. Trial participants were randomized into five groups of five, in which low-dose or high-dose Ad26.COV2.S was given once or twice, or placebo was given on both occasions. Ad26.COV2.S was administered intramuscularly at a dose of 5x10^10 or 1x10^11 viral particles, either as one shot or as two shots given 56 days apart. Beyond this particular receptor, the publication reports: According to the authors, total T cell responses may have been underestimated by the TCR breadth and depth analyses. After vaccination, substantial breadth of spike-specific CD8+ and CD4+ T cell responses was reported. Vaccine and placebo recipients had similar non-spike TCR breadth, a finding consistent with the vaccine containing only spike. Ad26.COV2.S recipients had higher spike-specific TCR breadth than placebo recipients (P = 0.0014). Comparing responses between vaccine doses or regimens was not something the study was powered to do.

What this sample's treatment or condition label stands for: around 19 received Ad26.COV2.S at low or high dose, single or two shots; five or six received placebo; per-sample allocation not given. For vaccine and placebo recipients, repertoires were sequenced using samples collected on day 63 after the first injection. In Cohort 1b, some 25 adults aged 18-55 years were enrolled at a single site in Boston, USA, between 29 July and 7 August 2020. Ad26.COV2.S was a replication-incompetent adenovirus type 26 vector expressing a prefusion-stabilized SARS-CoV-2 spike protein from the original Wuhan strain. For this clone: Its cognate antigen has yet to be identified. No per-base quality is available; no much larger clone lies one base away.

At the junction V is shortened by 7 bases and J by 3 bases; bases outside the gene matches: 5. For CDR1 and CDR2, the germline V gene lists MNHNS and SASEGT. The CDR3 spans 13 residues, from the cysteine through the phenylalanine. The DNA shown is the 39-base CDR3, in frame from base 1. The immunoSEQ Assay was used to sequence TCRbeta CDR3 regions. After extraction, genomic DNA underwent amplification by bias-controlled multiplex PCR, followed by high-throughput sequencing. The original methods were these. Collapsing and filtering of sequences were performed to quantify the absolute abundance of each unique TCRbeta CDR3 region. Usable DNA was measured by amplifying reference genes present in all nucleated cells, and TCRbeta template counts were normalized to that usable DNA to estimate T cell fraction. Repertoire TCRs were annotated as SARS-CoV-2-specific by exact matching of V gene, CDR3 amino acid sequence and J gene to a known reactive TCR set. The reference SARS-CoV-2 TCR set was derived from MIRA and filtered for enrichment in COVID-19-positive ImmuneCODE repertoires, a step that removed public or cross-reactive TCRs. Based on the MIRA antigens, annotated TCRs were further analysed at the level of specific ORF or position within ORF. Breadth was defined as annotated unique rearrangements over total unique productive rearrangements; depth was the summed frequency of those rearrangements. Two-sided Wilcoxon rank-sum tests were used to compare TCR breadth between groups. Held by TCRdb, this immuneACCESS table contains in-frame sequences only and omits some clones. Under half of the omission traces to an unresolved V gene where checked; the cause of the rest is unknown. Clonal size and the V and J genes are those of that table, whereas D and trimming came from the DNA. A total of approximately 480,000 clones appear in this sample, around 88% of them only once. The ten largest make up 13% of the sample.

Rearrangement joined TRBV6-1 to TRBJ2-7; 8 of the junction bases match TRBD1. Sequencing used peripheral blood, obtained in a trial of Ad26.COV2.S vaccine versus placebo. The source of this sequence is a person between 18 and 65 years old who received the Ad26.COV2.S COVID-19 vaccine or a placebo. In nucleotide form, the sequence is TGTGCCAGCACCCTGACAGGGGTCTACGAGCAGTACTTC. Protein translation: CASTLTGVYEQYF.